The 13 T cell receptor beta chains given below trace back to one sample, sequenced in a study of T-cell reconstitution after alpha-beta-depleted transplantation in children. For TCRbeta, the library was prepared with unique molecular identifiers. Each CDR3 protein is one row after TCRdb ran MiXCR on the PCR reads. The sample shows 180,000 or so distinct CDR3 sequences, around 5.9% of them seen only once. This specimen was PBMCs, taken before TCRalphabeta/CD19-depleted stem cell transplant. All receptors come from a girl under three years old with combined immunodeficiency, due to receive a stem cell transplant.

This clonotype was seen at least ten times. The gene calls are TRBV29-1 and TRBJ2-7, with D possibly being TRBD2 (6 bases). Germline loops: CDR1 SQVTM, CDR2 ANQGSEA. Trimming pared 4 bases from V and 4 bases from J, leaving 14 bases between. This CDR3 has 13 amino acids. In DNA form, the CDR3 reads TGCAGCGTTGTTTGGAGGGGCCGGTACGAGCAGTACTTC. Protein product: CSVVWRGRYEQYF.

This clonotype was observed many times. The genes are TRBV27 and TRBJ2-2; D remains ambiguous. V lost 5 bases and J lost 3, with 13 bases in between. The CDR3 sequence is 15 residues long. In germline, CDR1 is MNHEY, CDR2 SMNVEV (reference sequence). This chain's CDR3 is CASSPTLYYTGELFF. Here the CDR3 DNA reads TGTGCCAGCAGTCCGACCCTCTATTACACCGGGGAGCTGTTTTTT.

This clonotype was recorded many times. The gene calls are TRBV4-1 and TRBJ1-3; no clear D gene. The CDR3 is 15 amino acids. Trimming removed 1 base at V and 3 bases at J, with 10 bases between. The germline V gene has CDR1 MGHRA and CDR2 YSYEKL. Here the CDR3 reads CASSQGRIRGNTIYF. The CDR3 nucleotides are TGCGCCAGCAGCCAAGGGAGGATTCGTGGAAACACCATATATTTT.

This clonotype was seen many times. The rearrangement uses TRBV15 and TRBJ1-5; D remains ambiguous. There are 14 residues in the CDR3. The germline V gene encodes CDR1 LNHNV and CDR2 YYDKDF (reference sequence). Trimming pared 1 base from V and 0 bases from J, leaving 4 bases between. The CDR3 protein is CATSRVVSNQPQHF. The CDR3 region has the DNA TGTGCCACCAGCAGAGTTGTTAGCAATCAGCCCCAGCATTTT.

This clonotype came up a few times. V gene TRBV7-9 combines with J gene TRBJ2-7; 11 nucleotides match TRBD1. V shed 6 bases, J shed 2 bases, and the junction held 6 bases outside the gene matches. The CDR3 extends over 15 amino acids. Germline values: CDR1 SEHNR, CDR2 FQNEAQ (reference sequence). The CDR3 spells CASSSDRGRPYEQYF. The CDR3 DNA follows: TGTGCCAGCAGTTCGGACAGGGGGCGCCCCTACGAGCAGTACTTC.

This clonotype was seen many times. The CDR3 loop is CASSEGAGAYNEQFF. The CDR3 coding sequence is TGTGCCAGCAGCGAGGGAGCGGGAGCGTACAATGAGCAGTTCTTC. The chain recombines TRBV9 with TRBJ2-1, with 8 bases matching TRBD2. The CDR3 loop spans 15 amino acids. The V and J ends lost 3 bases and 4 bases, in that order; junction bases with no gene match: 6. The germline V gene encodes CDR1 SGDLS and CDR2 YYNGEE.

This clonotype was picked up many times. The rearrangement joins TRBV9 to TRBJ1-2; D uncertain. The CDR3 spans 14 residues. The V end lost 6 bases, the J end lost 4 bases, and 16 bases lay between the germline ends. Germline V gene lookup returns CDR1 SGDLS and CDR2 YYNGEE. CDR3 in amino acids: CASTPAGRSYGYTF. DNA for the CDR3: TGTGCCAGCACCCCTGCCGGCAGGAGCTATGGCTACACCTTC.

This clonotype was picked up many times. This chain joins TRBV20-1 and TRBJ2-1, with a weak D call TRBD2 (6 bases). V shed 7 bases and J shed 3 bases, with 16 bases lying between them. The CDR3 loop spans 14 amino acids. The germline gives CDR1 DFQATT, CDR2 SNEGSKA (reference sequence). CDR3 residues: CSGGTGGIYNEQFF. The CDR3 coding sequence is TGCAGTGGGGGTACGGGCGGGATCTACAATGAGCAGTTCTTC.

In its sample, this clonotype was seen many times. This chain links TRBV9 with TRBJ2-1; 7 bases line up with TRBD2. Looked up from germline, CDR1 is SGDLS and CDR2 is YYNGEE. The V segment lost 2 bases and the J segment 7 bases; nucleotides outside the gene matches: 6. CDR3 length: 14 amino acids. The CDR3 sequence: CASSVGGVGNEQFF. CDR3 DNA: TGTGCCAGCAGCGTGGGAGGGGTTGGGAATGAGCAGTTCTTC.

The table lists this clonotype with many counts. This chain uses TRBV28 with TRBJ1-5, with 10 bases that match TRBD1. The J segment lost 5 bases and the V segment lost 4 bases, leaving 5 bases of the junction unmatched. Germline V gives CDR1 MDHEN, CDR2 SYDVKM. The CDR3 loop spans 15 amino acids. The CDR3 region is CASSSDRGFYQPQHF. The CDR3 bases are TGTGCCAGCAGTTCGGACAGGGGGTTCTATCAGCCCCAGCATTTT.

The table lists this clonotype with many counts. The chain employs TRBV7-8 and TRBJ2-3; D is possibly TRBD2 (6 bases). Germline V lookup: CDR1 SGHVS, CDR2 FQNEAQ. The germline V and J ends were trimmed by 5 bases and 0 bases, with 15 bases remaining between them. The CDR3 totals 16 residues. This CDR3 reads CASSHIPRGSTDTQYF. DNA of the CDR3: TGTGCCAGCAGCCATATACCGCGGGGAAGCACAGATACGCAGTATTTT.

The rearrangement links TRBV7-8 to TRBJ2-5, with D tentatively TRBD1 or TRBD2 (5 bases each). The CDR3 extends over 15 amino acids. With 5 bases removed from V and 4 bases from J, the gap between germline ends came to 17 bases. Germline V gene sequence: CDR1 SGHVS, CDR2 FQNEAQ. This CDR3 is CASSVLLGVVETQYF. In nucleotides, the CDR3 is TGTGCCAGCAGCGTCCTACTAGGGGTGGTAGAGACCCAGTACTTC.

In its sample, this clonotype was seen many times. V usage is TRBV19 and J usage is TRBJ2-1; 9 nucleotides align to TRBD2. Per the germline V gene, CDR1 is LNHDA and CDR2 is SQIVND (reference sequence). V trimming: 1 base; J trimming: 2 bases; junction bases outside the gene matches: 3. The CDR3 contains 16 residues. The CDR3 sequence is CASSIVSGGTYNEQFF. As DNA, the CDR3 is TGTGCCAGTAGTATAGTGAGCGGGGGGACCTACAATGAGCAGTTCTTC.